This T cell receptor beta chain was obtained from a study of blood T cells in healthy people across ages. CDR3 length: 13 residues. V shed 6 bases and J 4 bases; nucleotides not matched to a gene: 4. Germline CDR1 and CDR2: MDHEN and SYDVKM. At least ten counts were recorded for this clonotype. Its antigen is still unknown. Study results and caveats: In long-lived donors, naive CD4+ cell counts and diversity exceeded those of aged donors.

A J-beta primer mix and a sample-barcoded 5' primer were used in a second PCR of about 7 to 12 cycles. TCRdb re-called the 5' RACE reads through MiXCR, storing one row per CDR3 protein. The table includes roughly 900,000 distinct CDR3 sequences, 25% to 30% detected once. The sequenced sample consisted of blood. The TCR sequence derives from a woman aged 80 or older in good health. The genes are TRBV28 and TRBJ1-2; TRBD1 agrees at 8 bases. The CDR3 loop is CASRTGDGYGYTF. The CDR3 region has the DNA TGTGCCAGCAGGACAGGGGATGGCTATGGCTACACCTTC.